The present T cell receptor beta chain was sequenced within a study of OX40 agonist ivuxolimab in advanced cancers. Whole-study context: Eligibility rules accepted prior anti-PD-1, anti-PD-L1 or anti-CTLA-4 therapy, and around 44% had some.

Here immunoSEQ multiplex PCR was the method, and the copy in TCRdb shows in-frame clones only, minus some. This sample has over 8,500 clones; around nine tenths occur once, and the top ten carry around 31%. This clone was observed once. Looked up from germline, CDR1 is SGDLS and CDR2 is YYNGEE. The CDR3 spans 20 residues. J was trimmed by 2 bases and V by 2 bases; bases with no gene match: 17. This clonotype was obtained from an adult with an advanced solid tumor such as melanoma, head and neck, liver or kidney cancer. The J gene is TRBJ2-1, the V gene TRBV9; 9 bases are a match to TRBD2. The specimen comprised CD4+ or CD8+ T cells sorted from blood, sampled in a trial of the OX40 agonist ivuxolimab. CDR3 amino acids: CASSVAQGTSKGFPYNEQFF. CDR3 DNA sequence: TGTGCCAGCAGCGTCGCCCAAGGGACTAGCAAAGGCTTTCCCTACAATGAGCAGTTCTTC.